This TCR beta chain was sequenced during a study of blood T cell repertoires in COVID-19 (TCRdb year 2020). At the level of the whole study: The collaborator samples originated in the United States, Italy and Spain and spanned the acute and convalescent phases of COVID-19. The material from the prospective study consisted of cDNA or gDNA derived from T cells, B-cell-depleted T cells, or PBMCs. The dataset comprised deeply sampled blood TCRbeta repertoires from subjects exposed to, actively infected with, or recovered from COVID-19. A freely available public database, intended as a resource for researchers studying the immune response to SARS-CoV-2, is where the repertoires were released. The samples were drawn from the first 160 participants of the ongoing ImmuneRACE study and from 1,254 subjects provided by 6 global collaborators. A de-identified subject ID, COVID-19 status, age in years and sex were almost always included in the sample metadata. Where available, HLA class I and class II types were obtained from metadata supplied by the sample provider rather than from assay-based typing.

The CDR1 and CDR2 encoded by the germline V gene (reference sequence) are SEHNR and FQNEAQ. After removal of 5 bases from V and 4 bases from J, the junction retains 2 bases not matched to a gene. The CDR3, cysteine through phenylalanine, is 14 amino acids long. Only CDR3 DNA is held: 42 bases, read in frame from base 1. Broad study findings and their caveats: The amount of clinical and demographic metadata varied by source and participant and was provided uncurated.

TCRbeta CDR3 regions were amplified from genomic DNA using the immunoSEQ Assay, a bias-controlled multiplex PCR. The authors' analysis ran thus. Within the assay, amplification of reference gene primers was used to estimate how many nucleated cells each sample contained. To quantify the absolute abundance of each unique TCRbeta CDR3 rearrangement, sequence reads were collapsed and filtered. For each sample, productive Simpson clonality was calculated as the square root of Simpson's diversity index across productive rearrangements. TCRdb limited this immuneACCESS table to in-frame rearrangements with V and J called. A share of clones is missing; checked studies link under half to unresolved V genes, and the rest is unexplained. The V and J calls and clone size are taken from that table; D and trimming were inferred from the DNA. A total of more than 150,000 clones appear in this sample, approximately 87% of them only once. About a fifth of the sample is taken by the ten largest.

Collaborating institutions collected whole blood in K2EDTA tubes following their own protocols. For TCRbeta analysis, collaborators shipped samples in one of three forms: frozen whole blood, isolated PBMCs, or DNA extracted from either of those sample types. The table lists this clone with a count of one. Its antigen is unknown. No much larger clone exists at a distance of one base, and base qualities are not known. This sequence was found in a man between 65 and 85 years old with active or convalescent COVID-19. Source material: peripheral blood. Here the chain combines TRBV7-9 and TRBJ1-4; 9 central nucleotides agree with TRBD1. The DNA sequence is as follows: TGTGCCAGCAGCCCGGACAGGGGTAATGAAAAACTGTTTTTT. It encodes CASSPDRGNEKLFF.